This entry features one T cell receptor beta chain sequence. Its antigen remains unidentified. Per-base quality was not reported, and no clone a single base away is much larger than it. The treatment or condition label, as the study defines it: approximately 9-day PBMC culture with coronavirus spike peptide pools or control peptides (ViraFEST assay). The ViraFEST assay was used in the study, in which antigen-specific T cells were expanded with peptide pools and expanded clonotypes were subsequently identified by TCR sequencing. Positive SARS-CoV-2 PCR tests in the convalescent patients dated from March to December 2020, before Alpha, Beta and Delta variants emerged in the United States. Each well held about 2 million PBMCs cultured in IMDM containing roughly 5.5% human AB serum and approximately 10 IU/ml IL-2, with about 9.1 ug/ml peptide pools added. On days 3 and 7, half of the culture medium was replaced with fresh IL-2-containing medium. After roughly 11 days of culture, CD4+ T cells were isolated by negative selection with the EasySep CD4+ T cell isolation kit. Ficoll-Paque Plus gradient centrifugation was used to isolate PBMCs from whole blood, and the isolated PBMCs were then either used fresh or cryopreserved at -140C. Culture conditions were generally each tested in triplicate wells.

The library was obtained by PCR. DNA from cultured CD4+ T cells was subjected to TCR sequencing with the Oncomine TCR Beta short-read assay at the Johns Hopkins FTIC core. Genomic DNA was extracted from the cultured CD4+ T cells with the QIAamp micro DNA kit. Oncomine TCR Beta libraries made from cultured CD4+ T cells were pooled using unique dual indexes and sequenced on an Illumina iSeq 100. Per the authors' processing: Non-productive sequences were removed, and CDR3s not starting with C, not ending with F or W, or shorter than 7 amino acids were discarded. The MANAFEST web application identified antigen-specific clonotypes by comparing peptide-stimulated wells against reference wells and other culture wells. Positive clones required FDR below 0.05, an odds ratio above 5, and productive frequency above 0.1% in at least two of three replicate wells. A clonotype counted as cross-reactive if it showed significant expansion both in the SARS-CoV-2 spike wells and in at least one common cold coronavirus spike condition. Similarity between CDR3 sequences was evaluated in R version 3.6.1 using Levenshtein distances (stringdist) and unrooted phylogenetic trees (ape). TCRdb ran its own pipeline on the public reads, namely fastp trimming at Q25 and MiXCR clone calling, and kept in-frame beta chains. For every CDR3 protein sequence, its rows merge into one entry that carries the most common genes and DNA. These V and J calls are TCRdb output, not the study's own analysis. The sample table contains about 20,000 distinct CDR3 sequences; only one count was recorded for more than 50% of them. Clones ranked in the top ten supply around 8% of the sample.

The sample is drawn from a study of vaccination and CD4 T cells after COVID-19 (dated by TCRdb to between 2021 and 2024). Some background on the complete study: SARS-CoV-2 positivity had been established in the convalescent patients by nasal swab PCR, and mild disease was recorded in roughly 10 of these patients and severe disease in one. Post-COVID blood samples were collected from convalescent patients a median of around 100 days after diagnosis, with a range of roughly 30 to 170 days. The cultures were stimulated with overlapping spike peptide pools from SARS-CoV-2 and from the common cold coronaviruses HCoV-NL63, HCoV-OC43 and HCoV-229E. Control cultures used a CEFX viral epitope pool as positive control, an HIV-1 Nef peptide pool as negative control, or no peptide. Six males and four females were included in the convalescent cohort, with two Hispanic individuals, seven Caucasians, two Asians and one multiracial person represented. In under twelve COVID-19 convalescent patients and several infection-naive healthy vaccine recipients, researchers compared the spike-specific CD4+ TCR repertoire from before mRNA vaccination with the repertoire from after. Two doses of either the Pfizer-BioNTech BNT162b2 vaccine (n=8) or the Moderna mRNA-1273 vaccine (n=2) were administered to participants. Post-vaccine blood samples were obtained a median of about 70 days after the second vaccine dose, with a range of roughly 14 to 241 days.

The research as a whole found: Only a relatively small number of convalescent patients were included in the study, and early timepoints following natural infection were not analyzed. In convalescent patients, nearly all vaccine-specific clones (304 of 307) were found to be mono-reactive for SARS-CoV-2 spike rather than cross-reactive with common cold coronaviruses. Among the post-vaccine SARS-CoV-2-reactive clones in convalescent patients, a median roughly 85% showed up only after vaccination, which suggests vaccine-specific priming. Although the median number of SARS-CoV-2-reactive clonotypes went up from some 23 after infection to 30 to 45 after vaccination, the increase was not significant.

From its cysteine to its phenylalanine, the CDR3 spans 13 amino acids. Only CDR3 DNA remains: 39 bases, in frame from the first base. The junction carries 9 bases between V and J, which are trimmed by 6 bases and 6 bases respectively. Via the germline V gene, CDR1 is MNHEY and CDR2 SVGEGT. The specimen was CD4+ T cells from blood, cultured in vitro. This chain joins TRBV6-2 or TRBV6-3 to TRBJ1-6, with TRBD1 as a weak D call on 6 bases. The receptor comes from a human donor who had recovered from COVID-19. The DNA reads as follows: TGTGCCAGCAGAGACAGGAGTAATTCACCCCTCCACTTT. This yields the protein CASRDRSNSPLHF.